What follows are 27 T cell receptor beta chains derived from one specimen sequenced in a study of T cells after yellow fever vaccination. TCRdb used MiXCR to reprocess the 5' RACE reads, holding one entry per CDR3 protein. Seen here are 60,000 to 75,000 distinct CDR3 sequences, approximately 6.1% observed once, and the top ten hold around 37%. The sample here was CD8+ T cells sorted from PBMCs, taken roughly 45 days after the first yellow fever vaccination. These receptor sequences come from a man aged 18 to 35 who received the YFV17D yellow fever vaccine.

This clonotype was seen many times. This chain uses TRBV5-1 with TRBJ2-3; 8 bases fit TRBD1. CDR1 is SGHRS, CDR2 YFSETQ, per germline. The trim removed 3 bases at V and 3 bases at J, leaving 9 bases unmatched. This CDR3 region has 16 residues. The CDR3 DNA reads TGCGCCAGCAGCTCCCTTTTTACAGGGGGAACAGATACGCAGTATTTT. Residues: CASSSLFTGGTDTQYF.

The table lists this clonotype with many counts. The chain has TRBV10-3 and TRBJ1-5; no firm D call. The CDR3 has 15 amino acids. Trimming removed 10 bases at V and 0 bases at J, with 16 bases between. In germline, CDR1 is ENHRY, CDR2 SYGVKD. The CDR3 DNA reads as TGTGCCACGACAAAGATACCCGATAGCAATCAGCCCCAGCATTTT. Its protein product is CATTKIPDSNQPQHF.

This clonotype occurred many times. The rearrangement uses TRBV28 and TRBJ2-3, with D perhaps TRBD2 (6 bases). This CDR3 contains 14 residues. CDR1 and CDR2 from the germline V gene are MDHEN and SYDVKM. Trimming shortened V by 5 bases and J by 6 bases, and 15 bases separated the two germline ends. This CDR3 is CASSHRDLGDTQYF. The CDR3 DNA sequence: TGTGCCAGCAGTCACCGGGACTTGGGGGATACGCAGTATTTT. The variable domain in full, with the rest retrieved from reference TRBV28 and TRBJ2-3, is DVKVTQSSRYLVKRTGEKVFLECVQDMDHENMFWYRQDPGLGLRLIYFSYDVKMKEKGDIPEGYSVSREKKERFSLILESASTNQTSMYLCASSHRDLGDTQYFGPGTRLTVL.

This clonotype was seen a handful of times. J is TRBJ2-7 and V is TRBV6-1, with TRBD1 matching over 7 bases. Germline V gives CDR1 MNHNS, CDR2 SASEGT. After removal of 4 bases from V and 0 bases from J, the junction contained 3 bases not matched to a gene. CDR3 length equals 14 residues. This CDR3 is CASSAPGGSYEQYV. The DNA of the CDR3 is TGTGCCAGCAGTGCTCCAGGGGGCTCCTACGAGCAGTACGTC.

This clonotype has at least ten counts. The chain links TRBV29-1 to TRBJ2-7, with TRBD2 identical over 9 bases. Germline V gene sequence: CDR1 SQVTM, CDR2 ANQGSEA. V was pared by 6 bases and J by 3 bases, with 3 bases of the junction left unmatched. The CDR3 loop spans 12 amino acids. In DNA form, the CDR3 reads TGCAGCGTAGTAGCGGGGGACTACGAGCAGTACGTC. Translating it yields CSVVAGDYEQYV.

In its sample, this clonotype was seen a few times. This chain connects TRBV12-3 or TRBV12-4 to TRBJ2-3; D is possibly TRBD1 (6 bases). V gave up 6 bases and J gave up 10 bases, with 20 bases separating them. There are 14 residues in the CDR3. CDR3 DNA: TGTGCCAGCAGCTCAGGCCTCAGGGGCCTGCCGCAGTATTTT. Its protein product is CASSSGLRGLPQYF.

This clonotype was counted at least ten times. The chain recombines TRBV3-1 with TRBJ2-3; 9 nucleotides align to TRBD2. The ends lost 4 bases at V and 4 bases at J; junction bases unmatched: 15. The CDR3 has 18 amino acids. Per germline, CDR1 LGHDT and CDR2 YNNKEL (reference sequence). CDR3 sequence reads: CASSPGYGAGGPSDTQYF. CDR3 DNA sequence: TGTGCCAGCAGCCCAGGCTATGGGGCGGGGGGGCCATCAGATACGCAGTATTTT.

There are many counts of this clonotype. The chain employs TRBV29-1 and TRBJ2-1; a weak D match, TRBD1 (6 bases). CDR1 and CDR2 from the germline V gene are SQVTM and ANQGSEA. Trimming took off 1 base at V and 10 bases at J, with 11 bases between the two ends. This CDR3 has 12 amino acids. The CDR3 nucleotides read TGCAGCGTTGAAGGGACAGTCGGCGAGCAGTTCTTC. Its translation: CSVEGTVGEQFF.

Ten or more counts support this clonotype. The chain is built from TRBV27 and TRBJ2-4; D remains ambiguous. CDR3 length: 13 residues. V was trimmed by 4 bases and J by 7 bases, leaving 11 bases between them. Per germline, CDR1 MNHEY and CDR2 SMNVEV (reference sequence). The DNA of the CDR3 is TGTGCCAGCAGTTCAATCCCACGGAACATTCAGTACTTC. Its protein is CASSSIPRNIQYF.

This clonotype was recorded at least ten times. This rearrangement joins TRBV6-5 to TRBJ2-7; 7 nucleotides line up with TRBD1. Germline CDR1 reads MNHEY; CDR2 reads SVGAGI. CDR3 length: 17 residues. The trim removed 2 bases at V and 7 bases at J, leaving 17 bases unmatched. The CDR3 DNA follows: TGTGCCAGCAGTTACAGACTACAGGGGCCCGGGATCTGGGAGCAGTACGTC. Its translation is CASSYRLQGPGIWEQYV.

This clonotype was recorded many times. The V gene is TRBV4-3, the J gene TRBJ2-1, with D possibly called TRBD1 or TRBD2 (5 bases each). The germline CDR1 and CDR2 sequences are LGHNA and YSLEER. The V and J ends lost 4 bases and 5 bases respectively, with 18 bases between them. The CDR3 totals 16 residues. The chain's CDR3 is CASSRSGARINNEQFF. The DNA for the CDR3 is TGCGCCAGCAGCCGGTCCGGGGCACGGATAAACAATGAGCAGTTCTTC.

This clonotype was picked up many times. The gene calls are TRBV4-1 and TRBJ1-5; no reliable D call. The germline V gene encodes CDR1 MGHRA and CDR2 YSYEKL. This CDR3 is 15 amino acids long. Between the trimmed V and J ends, which lost 4 bases and 0 bases, there was a span of 10 bases. Written as DNA, the CDR3 is TGCGCCAGCAGCCCCCGGACGGTTAGCAATCAGCCCCAGCATTTT. Translating it yields CASSPRTVSNQPQHF.

Many counts were recorded for this clonotype. J is TRBJ2-7 and V is TRBV7-6; TRBD1 is a possible D gene (5 bases). Trimming cost V 1 base and J 3 bases, with 13 bases left between them. The CDR3 runs 15 residues. Germline-derived CDR1 and CDR2 are SGHVS and FNYEAQ. The chain's CDR3 is CASSLEGTQGYEQYF. In nucleotides, the CDR3 is TGTGCCAGCAGCTTAGAAGGAACCCAGGGCTACGAGCAGTACTTC. Variable domain in full (rest from reference TRBV7-6 and TRBJ2-7): GAGVSQSPRYKVTKRGQDVALRCDPISGHVSLYWYRQALGQGPEFLTYFNYEAQQDKSGLPNDRFSAERPEGSISTLTIQRTEQRDSAMYRCASSLEGTQGYEQYFGPGTRLTVT.

This clonotype was recorded a few times. V is TRBV7-9 and J is TRBJ1-2; D is ambiguous. The CDR3 runs 16 residues. The V gene's germline CDR1 is SEHNR and CDR2 FQNEAQ (reference sequence). V lost 1 base, J lost 6 bases, and 18 bases lay in between. CDR3 residues: CASSLGRTGGVDGYTF. DNA for the CDR3: TGTGCCAGCAGCTTAGGCAGGACTGGTGGCGTCGATGGCTACACCTTC.

This clonotype was counted between two and nine times. V usage is TRBV7-3 and J usage is TRBJ2-1, with 7 bases lining up with TRBD1. J gave up 3 bases and V 4 bases, and 3 bases lay outside the gene matches. The CDR3 loop spans 14 amino acids. CDR1 is SGHTA, CDR2 FQGTGA, per germline. CDR3 region: CASSSQGVYNEQFF. CDR3 bases: TGTGCCAGCAGCTCCCAGGGGGTCTACAATGAGCAGTTCTTC.

This clonotype has a count of ten or more. The chain is built from TRBV4-1 and TRBJ1-1; no definite D call. The CDR3 length is 11 residues. V lost 3 bases and J lost 1, with 0 bases in between. Looked up from germline, CDR1 is MGHRA and CDR2 is YSYEKL. CDR3 bases: TGCGCCAGCAGCCAGAACACTGAAGCTTTCTTT. Its protein is CASSQNTEAFF.

This clonotype has ten or more counts. This rearrangement joins TRBV9 to TRBJ2-3; the match to TRBD2 covers 10 bases. This CDR3 has 15 amino acids. The germline gives CDR1 SGDLS, CDR2 YYNGEE. The junction had 7 bases not matched to a gene; V was cut back by 3 bases and J by 6 bases. The DNA for the CDR3 is TGTGCCAGCAGCGACAGCGGGGGGGTGACCGATACGCAGTATTTT. This translates into CASSDSGGVTDTQYF.

This clonotype has a count of ten or more. Here the CDR3 DNA reads TGTGCCAGCAGTTTAGCCGCAGGGTTCAATGAGCAGTTCTTC. This codes for CASSLAAGFNEQFF. The chain has TRBV12-3 or TRBV12-4 and TRBJ2-1, with D perhaps TRBD1 (5 bases). This CDR3 spans 14 amino acids. V dropped 0 bases and J dropped 6 bases, with 9 bases sitting between them.

In its sample, this clonotype was seen many times. This CDR3 is CAINFVMGAEAFF. DNA for the CDR3: TGTGCCATCAACTTCGTGATGGGGGCTGAAGCTTTCTTT. The chain is built from TRBV6-2 or TRBV6-3 and TRBJ1-1, with D possibly being TRBD1 (5 bases). Trimming left V 10 bases short and J 6 bases short, with 18 bases between. The CDR3 is 13 amino acids. Germline V gene sequence: CDR1 MNHEY, CDR2 SVGEGT.

This clonotype was seen ten or more times. This rearrangement joins TRBV28 to TRBJ2-1; 9 bases agree with TRBD1. With 3 bases clipped from V and 0 bases from J, the junction kept 6 bases outside the gene matches. The CDR3 consists of 17 residues. CDR1 and CDR2 from the germline V gene are MDHEN and SYDVKM. The chain's CDR3 is CASSLRQGVRSYNEQFF. CDR3 coding DNA: TGTGCCAGCAGTTTGAGACAGGGGGTTCGCTCCTACAATGAGCAGTTCTTC.

This clonotype was picked up many times. The gene calls are TRBV6-2 or TRBV6-3 and TRBJ2-5; D is ambiguous. This CDR3 has 13 residues. Between the trimmed V and J ends, which lost 2 bases and 6 bases, there was a span of 10 bases. Per germline, CDR1 MNHEY and CDR2 SVGEGT. CDR3 sequence (DNA): TGTGCCAGCAGTTACGGGCTTGGGAAGACCCAGTACTTC. As protein: CASSYGLGKTQYF.

This clonotype occurred many times. The V call is TRBV28, the J call TRBJ2-7; the D call may be TRBD1 or TRBD2 (5 bases each). The V end lost 2 bases, the J end lost 2 bases, and 13 bases lay between the germline ends. Germline V gene lookup returns CDR1 MDHEN and CDR2 SYDVKM. CDR3 size: 15 residues. The CDR3 nucleotides are TGTGCCAGCAGTTTAGCAGGGAGATTAACCTACGAGCAGTACGTC. Protein: CASSLAGRLTYEQYV.

This clonotype has a handful of counts. The chain uses TRBV12-3 or TRBV12-4 and TRBJ2-1, with 8 bases fitting TRBD1. This CDR3 contains 14 residues. Trimming removed 6 bases from V and 2 bases from J; junction bases left unmatched: 3. CDR3 loop: CASSSTGAYNEQFF. The CDR3 DNA reads as TGTGCCAGCAGCTCGACAGGGGCCTACAATGAGCAGTTCTTC.

This clonotype was observed many times. The chain uses TRBV10-3 and TRBJ2-2; D remains ambiguous. The CDR3 totals 12 residues. With 4 bases removed from V and 6 bases from J, the gap between germline ends came to 6 bases. The germline V gene encodes CDR1 ENHRY and CDR2 SYGVKD. This CDR3 is CAISVGSGELFF. In nucleotides, the CDR3 is TGTGCCATCAGTGTTGGGTCCGGGGAGCTGTTTTTT.

This clonotype was recorded many times. The chain carries TRBV12-3 or TRBV12-4 and TRBJ2-7; 12 bases fit TRBD1. The CDR3 covers 15 residues. V was clipped by 6 bases and J by 5 bases; unmatched bases: 8. The CDR3 loop reads CASRTSGTGGHEQYF. DNA of the CDR3: TGTGCCAGCAGAACATCCGGGACAGGGGGCCACGAGCAGTACTTC.

A few counts support this clonotype. The chain carries TRBV5-1 and TRBJ2-7, with 10 bases identical to TRBD2. With V trimmed by 2 bases and J by 3 bases, 5 bases remained unmatched. CDR1 and CDR2 from the germline V gene are SGHRS and YFSETQ. The CDR3 spans 15 residues. CDR3 amino acids: CASSLRLAGHYEQYF. DNA for the CDR3: TGCGCCAGCAGCTTACGACTAGCGGGCCACTACGAGCAGTACTTC.

V gene TRBV12-3 or TRBV12-4 combines with J gene TRBJ2-5, with D possibly matching TRBD1 (6 bases). Trimming took 5 bases from V and 5 from J, leaving 21 bases between them. The CDR3 is 16 residues long. The CDR3, as DNA: TGTGCCAGCAGTCCAAGGCGGACAGCTAGGGAGGAGACCCAGTACTTC. Protein sequence: CASSPRRTAREETQYF.